The rows below give T cell receptor beta chains drawn from one sample of a study of regulatory T cells in long-lasting Graves disease. TCRdb called the multiplex PCR reads again in MiXCR, with one record for every CDR3 protein. The table shows roughly 430,000 distinct CDR3 sequences, with roughly 23% occurring only once. The sequencing used peripheral blood mononuclear cells (PBMCs), collected when the disease was refractory, from a patient treated with antithyroid drugs. These TCRs come from a female donor with Graves disease. The CDR3 runs from the conserved cysteine through the conserved F or W. D genes are given only for firm matches. Size is stated for part of the rows, as once, few or many counts, or as a class when the clone is expanded.

abundance: NA; j_gene: TRBJ2-5; d_gene: TRBD1; v_gene: TRBV18; CDR3aa: CASSTRQGAGTQETQYF; CDR3nt: TGTGCCAGCTCAACCCGACAGGGGGCGGGGACGCAAGAGACCCAGTACTTC
abundance: many; j_gene: TRBJ1-2; d_gene: NA; v_gene: TRBV28; CDR3aa: CASSQGRSDYGYTF; CDR3nt: TGTGCCAGCAGTCAAGGTCGATCCGACTATGGCTACACCTTC
abundance: NA; j_gene: TRBJ2-2; d_gene: NA; v_gene: TRBV13; CDR3aa: CASSRYRERFGGELFF; CDR3nt: TGTGCCAGCAGCCGCTACAGGGAGCGCTTCGGAGGGGAGCTGTTTTTT
abundance: NA; j_gene: TRBJ1-2; d_gene: NA; v_gene: TRBV5-1; CDR3aa: CASSTTGDLHYGYTF; CDR3nt: TGCGCCAGCAGTACCACAGGAGACCTTCACTATGGCTACACCTTC
abundance: NA; j_gene: TRBJ2-5; d_gene: TRBD2; v_gene: TRBV20-1; CDR3aa: CSAPISGRRQETQYF; CDR3nt: TGCAGTGCTCCTATTAGCGGGCGGCGCCAAGAGACCCAGTACTTC
abundance: many; j_gene: TRBJ2-7; d_gene: NA; v_gene: TRBV11-2; CDR3aa: CASLSGYEQYF; CDR3nt: TGTGCCAGCCTGAGCGGGTACGAGCAGTACTTC
abundance: NA; j_gene: TRBJ2-7; d_gene: TRBD1; v_gene: TRBV28; CDR3aa: CASSPYRGSYEQYF; CDR3nt: TGTGCCAGCAGTCCATACAGGGGCTCCTACGAGCAGTACTTC
abundance: NA; j_gene: TRBJ2-1; d_gene: TRBD2; v_gene: TRBV28; CDR3aa: CASRLGTSGAEYNEQFF; CDR3nt: TGTGCCAGCAGGTTGGGGACTAGCGGGGCGGAATACAATGAGCAGTTCTTC
abundance: few; j_gene: TRBJ1-2; d_gene: NA; v_gene: TRBV5-1; CDR3aa: CASSLSVGGESYTF; CDR3nt: TGCGCCAGCAGCTTGTCGGTCGGCGGCGAGTCCTACACCTTC
abundance: NA; j_gene: TRBJ2-7; d_gene: TRBD1; v_gene: TRBV5-1; CDR3aa: CASSLNRGSKHEQYF; CDR3nt: TGCGCCAGCAGCCTCAACAGGGGTAGTAAACACGAGCAGTACTTC
abundance: NA; j_gene: TRBJ2-5; d_gene: TRBD2; v_gene: TRBV28; CDR3aa: CASSSPGTSGRAGTQYF; CDR3nt: TGTGCCAGCAGCTCCCCCGGGACTAGCGGGAGGGCCGGGACCCAGTACTTC
abundance: NA; j_gene: TRBJ2-5; d_gene: NA; v_gene: TRBV20-1; CDR3aa: CSASGETQETQYF; CDR3nt: TGCAGTGCTAGCGGGGAAACCCAAGAGACCCAGTACTTC
abundance: many; j_gene: TRBJ1-1; d_gene: NA; v_gene: TRBV28; CDR3aa: CAIRGPRTEAFF; CDR3nt: TGTGCCATTCGTGGTCCCCGGACTGAAGCTTTCTTT
abundance: NA; j_gene: TRBJ1-1; d_gene: NA; v_gene: TRBV7-9; CDR3aa: CASSSFVRENTEAFF; CDR3nt: TGTGCCAGCAGCAGCTTCGTCAGGGAAAACACTGAAGCTTTCTTT
abundance: NA; j_gene: TRBJ2-7; d_gene: TRBD1; v_gene: TRBV5-1; CDR3aa: CASSVGQGALYEQYF; CDR3nt: TGCGCCAGCAGCGTCGGACAGGGGGCGCTTTACGAGCAGTACTTC
abundance: many; j_gene: TRBJ1-1; d_gene: NA; v_gene: TRBV2; CDR3aa: CARIGQLNTEAFF; CDR3nt: TGTGCCAGGATCGGACAGTTGAACACTGAAGCTTTCTTT
abundance: NA; j_gene: TRBJ1-1; d_gene: NA; v_gene: TRBV27; CDR3aa: CASSFRLERGGEAFF; CDR3nt: TGTGCCAGCAGCTTCCGATTGGAGAGGGGCGGTGAAGCTTTCTTT
abundance: few; j_gene: TRBJ2-5; d_gene: NA; v_gene: TRBV5-1; CDR3aa: CASSSRQDGETQYF; CDR3nt: TGCGCCAGCAGCTCAAGACAGGACGGAGAGACCCAGTACTTC
abundance: few; j_gene: TRBJ2-3; d_gene: TRBD2; v_gene: TRBV28; CDR3aa: CASSLRTSGSTDTQYF; CDR3nt: TGTGCCAGCAGTTTACGGACTAGCGGGAGCACAGATACGCAGTATTTT
abundance: many; j_gene: TRBJ2-1; d_gene: TRBD1; v_gene: TRBV7-3; CDR3aa: CASSSIGTGYNEQFF; CDR3nt: TGTGCCAGCAGCTCCATTGGGACAGGCTACAATGAGCAGTTCTTC
abundance: many; j_gene: TRBJ1-2; d_gene: TRBD1; v_gene: TRBV5-5; CDR3aa: CASSPGTGGGYTF; CDR3nt: TGTGCCAGCAGTCCCGGGACAGGGGGTGGCTACACCTTC
abundance: few; j_gene: TRBJ2-7; d_gene: TRBD1; v_gene: TRBV18; CDR3aa: CASSYQGQGTYEQYF; CDR3nt: TGTGCCAGCTCATACCAAGGACAGGGGACCTACGAGCAGTACTTC
abundance: NA; j_gene: TRBJ2-3; d_gene: NA; v_gene: TRBV5-1; CDR3aa: CASSKGETSTDTQYF; CDR3nt: TGCGCCAGCAGTAAGGGGGAGACTAGCACAGATACGCAGTATTTT
abundance: many; j_gene: TRBJ2-2; d_gene: NA; v_gene: TRBV10-3; CDR3aa: CAISGQGTRSGELFF; CDR3nt: TGTGCCATCAGTGGTCAGGGAACACGATCGGGGGAGCTGTTTTTT
abundance: many; j_gene: TRBJ2-7; d_gene: NA; v_gene: TRBV3-1; CDR3aa: CASSQQGSYEQYF; CDR3nt: TGTGCCAGCAGCCAGCAGGGGTCCTACGAGCAGTACTTC
abundance: few; j_gene: TRBJ2-2; d_gene: TRBD2; v_gene: TRBV20-1; CDR3aa: CSADLTPSGSYDGELFF; CDR3nt: TGCAGTGCTGACCTGACTCCTAGCGGGAGCTATGACGGGGAGCTGTTTTTT
abundance: many; j_gene: TRBJ2-2; d_gene: TRBD2; v_gene: TRBV12-3/TRBV12-4; CDR3aa: CASSFWLAGGSGELFF; CDR3nt: TGTGCCAGCAGTTTTTGGCTAGCGGGTGGGTCCGGGGAGCTGTTTTTT
abundance: many; j_gene: TRBJ1-2; d_gene: TRBD1; v_gene: TRBV29-1; CDR3aa: CSVVGRQGHGYTF; CDR3nt: TGCAGCGTTGTAGGTAGACAGGGGCACGGCTACACCTTC
abundance: few; j_gene: TRBJ2-1; d_gene: NA; v_gene: TRBV28; CDR3aa: CASSFREQFF; CDR3nt: TGTGCCAGCAGTTTTAGGGAGCAGTTCTTC
abundance: NA; j_gene: TRBJ1-2; d_gene: NA; v_gene: TRBV20-1; CDR3aa: CSARDLVKGGELHGYTF; CDR3nt: TGCAGTGCTAGAGACCTAGTTAAAGGGGGGGAACTACATGGCTACACCTTC
abundance: NA; j_gene: TRBJ2-1; d_gene: TRBD2; v_gene: TRBV19; CDR3aa: CASSIASGRNNEQFF; CDR3nt: TGTGCCAGTAGTATAGCTAGCGGAAGGAACAATGAGCAGTTCTTC
abundance: NA; j_gene: TRBJ2-7; d_gene: NA; v_gene: TRBV14; CDR3aa: CASSQVIAALYEQYF; CDR3nt: TGTGCCAGCAGCCAAGTAATAGCAGCGTTATACGAGCAGTACTTC
abundance: NA; j_gene: TRBJ1-4; d_gene: TRBD1; v_gene: TRBV10-3; CDR3aa: CAISPGQSNEKLSF; CDR3nt: TGTGCCATCAGTCCGGGACAGTCTAATGAAAAACTGTCTTTT
abundance: few; j_gene: TRBJ2-7; d_gene: NA; v_gene: TRBV30; CDR3aa: CAWSFGPGPVDEQYF; CDR3nt: TGTGCCTGGAGTTTTGGCCCCGGGCCCGTGGACGAGCAGTACTTC
abundance: many; j_gene: TRBJ2-4; d_gene: NA; v_gene: TRBV12-3/TRBV12-4; CDR3aa: CASAGDGKNIQYF; CDR3nt: TGTGCCAGCGCTGGGGACGGAAAAAACATTCAGTACTTC
abundance: NA; j_gene: TRBJ2-3; d_gene: TRBD2; v_gene: TRBV7-2; CDR3aa: CASSDQRETQYF; CDR3nt: TGTGCCAGCAGCGACCAGCGGGAGACGCAGTATTTT
abundance: many; j_gene: TRBJ2-3; d_gene: TRBD2; v_gene: TRBV6-5; CDR3aa: CASSYTEPGTIGTDTQYF; CDR3nt: TGTGCCAGCAGTTACACAGAACCCGGGACTATAGGCACAGATACGCAGTATTTT
abundance: NA; j_gene: TRBJ2-7; d_gene: NA; v_gene: TRBV25-1; CDR3aa: CASSEAGLYYEQYF; CDR3nt: TGTGCCAGCAGTGAAGCCGGACTCTACTACGAGCAGTACTTC
abundance: few; j_gene: TRBJ2-7; d_gene: NA; v_gene: TRBV7-9; CDR3aa: CASSLGLSHEQYF; CDR3nt: TGTGCTAGCAGCCTGGGGCTCAGCCACGAGCAGTACTTC
abundance: NA; j_gene: TRBJ2-2; d_gene: NA; v_gene: TRBV5-1; CDR3aa: CASSPSGDTGGLFF; CDR3nt: TGCGCCAGCAGCCCCTCAGGGGACACCGGGGGGCTGTTTTTT
abundance: NA; j_gene: TRBJ2-2; d_gene: TRBD2; v_gene: TRBV5-1; CDR3aa: CASSLALLAATGELFF; CDR3nt: TGCGCCAGCAGCTTGGCCCTTCTAGCGGCCACCGGGGAGCTGTTTTTT
abundance: NA; j_gene: TRBJ2-7; d_gene: TRBD1; v_gene: TRBV19; CDR3aa: CARRDRDDEQYF; CDR3nt: TGTGCCAGGCGGGACAGGGATGACGAGCAGTACTTC
abundance: many; j_gene: TRBJ2-3; d_gene: NA; v_gene: TRBV27; CDR3aa: CASSFSTGIADTQYF; CDR3nt: TGTGCCAGCAGTTTCTCGACGGGTATTGCAGATACGCAGTATTTT
abundance: few; j_gene: TRBJ1-1; d_gene: NA; v_gene: TRBV19; CDR3aa: CASSIGNSMNTEAFF; CDR3nt: TGTGCCAGTAGTATCGGAAACAGCATGAACACTGAAGCTTTCTTT
abundance: many; j_gene: TRBJ1-5; d_gene: NA; v_gene: TRBV28; CDR3aa: CASTTATQPQHF; CDR3nt: TGTGCCAGCACTACAGCGACCCAGCCCCAGCATTTT
abundance: many; j_gene: TRBJ2-7; d_gene: NA; v_gene: TRBV10-2; CDR3aa: CASSEVDALPYEQYF; CDR3nt: TGCGCCAGCAGTGAGGTGGATGCTCTCCCCTACGAGCAGTACTTC